These 26 T cell receptor beta chains share one sample of origin, sequenced in a study of blood T cell repertoires in COVID-19. Assay used: immunoSEQ multiplex PCR; TCRdb lists only in-frame clones, some missing. Of fewer than 350,000 clones in the sample, 90% were seen once. Sequenced sample: PBMCs or T cells enriched from blood (not recorded which). The receptor set was obtained from a woman between 18 and 29 years old with acute COVID-19.

This chain joins TRBV7-9 and TRBJ2-7; weak D call: TRBD1 (5 bases). Germline CDR1 SEHNR, CDR2 FQNEAQ (reference sequence). The CDR3 is 16 residues long. Trimming took 2 bases from V and 1 from J, leaving 15 bases between them. CDR3: CASSLSQGRRSYEQYF. The CDR3 DNA reads TGTGCCAGCAGCTTAAGCCAGGGTAGGAGATCCTACGAGCAGTACTTC. The full variable domain, completed using reference TRBV7-9 and TRBJ2-7, is DTGVSQNPRHKITKRGQNVTFRCDPISEHNRLYWYRQTLGQGPEFLTYFQNEAQLEKSRLLSDRFSAERPKGSFSTLEIQRTEQGDSAMYLCASSLSQGRRSYEQYFGPGTRLTVT.

This clone has only a few counts. V and J are TRBV27 and TRBJ2-7, with D possibly TRBD2 on 6 matching bases. Germline CDR1 is MNHEY and CDR2 is SMNVEV (reference sequence). V was shortened by 3 bases and J by 3 bases, with 12 bases between the two germline ends. CDR3 length: 14 amino acids. In DNA form, the CDR3 reads TGTGCCAGCAGTTTTCGGGAGTGGGGCTACGAGCAGTACTTC. This gives the protein CASSFREWGYEQYF.

The count of this clone is one. CDR3 nucleotide sequence: TGCGCCAGCAGCCAGTGGACAGGGGGCAACTACGAGCAGTACTTC. Protein sequence: CASSQWTGGNYEQYF. The V and J genes are TRBV4-1 and TRBJ2-7, with TRBD1 identical over 11 bases. Germline values: CDR1 MGHRA, CDR2 YSYEKL. J was trimmed by 3 bases and V by 3 bases; bases with no gene match: 4. CDR3 size: 15 residues.

The chain joins TRBV7-9 to TRBJ2-7, with a weak D call TRBD2 (6 bases). The CDR3 runs 17 residues. Germline loops: CDR1 SEHNR, CDR2 FQNEAQ (reference sequence). The V gene lost 4 bases and the J gene lost 1 base, with 20 bases spanning the gap. Here the CDR3 DNA reads TGTGCCAGCAGCTCCCGGGACTCTCTCATTAAGTCCTACGAGCAGTACTTC. It is translated as CASSSRDSLIKSYEQYF.

With respect to this clone: The same CDR3 can be traced to other DNA sequences in this sample. This rearrangement joins TRBV27 to TRBJ2-7, with D possibly being TRBD2 (5 bases). The CDR3 loop spans 11 amino acids. Looked up from germline, CDR1 is MNHEY and CDR2 is SMNVEV (reference sequence). Trimming took off 8 bases at V and 4 bases at J, with 9 bases between the two ends. CDR3 sequence reads: CASSRGYEQYF. The DNA for the CDR3 is TGTGCCAGCTCTCGGGGATACGAGCAGTACTTC.

This rearrangement joins TRBV30 to TRBJ2-3; no clear D gene. This CDR3 comprises 14 residues. The V and J ends lost 0 bases and 6 bases respectively, with 13 bases between them. Germline loops: CDR1 GTSNPN, CDR2 SVGIG (reference sequence). CDR3 loop: CAWSVAAIRDTQYF. CDR3 coding DNA: TGTGCCTGGAGTGTAGCCGCGATCCGGGATACGCAGTATTTT.

V gene TRBV15 combines with J gene TRBJ1-3; D is uncertain. Trimming took off 2 bases at V and 0 bases at J, with 2 bases between the two ends. The CDR3 is made up of 13 amino acids. The germline V gene encodes CDR1 LNHNV and CDR2 YYDKDF (reference sequence). CDR3 coding DNA: TGTGCCACCAGCAGATACTCTGGAAACACCATATATTTT. Translated: CATSRYSGNTIYF.

The chain uses TRBV12-3 or TRBV12-4 and TRBJ1-5; no firm D call. CDR3 size: 13 residues. The V gene lost 3 bases and the J gene lost 5 bases, with 8 bases spanning the gap. The CDR3 sequence: CASSFGSYQPQHF. CDR3 DNA: TGTGCCAGCAGTTTTGGCAGTTATCAGCCCCAGCATTTT.

The chain has TRBV29-1 and TRBJ2-1; D is unclear. The CDR3 loop spans 13 amino acids. Germline V gives CDR1 SQVTM, CDR2 ANQGSEA. V gave up 6 bases and J gave up 2 bases, with 11 bases separating them. The CDR3 sequence is CSVLTKTYNEQFF. CDR3 sequence (DNA): TGCAGCGTATTGACAAAAACCTACAATGAGCAGTTCTTC.

V and J are TRBV4-2 and TRBJ2-3; 7 nucleotides line up with TRBD2. The J segment lost 6 bases and the V segment lost 1 base, leaving 7 bases of the junction unmatched. This CDR3 has 15 amino acids. CDR1 and CDR2 from the germline V gene are LGHNA and YNFKEQ. In DNA, the CDR3 is TGTGCCAGCAGCCAAGCTGGCGGGAGTTGGGATACGCAGTATTTT. It specifies CASSQAGGSWDTQYF.

This chain connects TRBV27 to TRBJ1-6; D unresolved. The CDR3 consists of 16 residues. Trimming cost V 2 bases and J 0 bases, with 8 bases left between them. CDR1 and CDR2 (germline): MNHEY, SMNVEV (reference sequence). The DNA of the CDR3 is TGTGCCAGCAGTTTAGTAGCTACCTCCTATAATTCACCCCTCCACTTT. This sequence encodes CASSLVATSYNSPLHF.

This chain connects TRBV7-2 to TRBJ1-4, with D maybe TRBD1 (6 bases). Germline V gene lookup returns CDR1 SGHTA and CDR2 FQGNSA. This CDR3 region has 15 residues. Deletions cut 6 bases from V and 4 bases from J, with 15 bases between. The CDR3: CASRPPGRGNEKLFF. The CDR3, as DNA: TGTGCCAGCAGACCCCCGGGCAGGGGTAATGAAAAACTGTTTTTT.

J is TRBJ2-2 and V is TRBV4-1, with TRBD1 identical over 10 bases. Per germline, CDR1 MGHRA and CDR2 YSYEKL. The trim removed 6 bases at V and 2 bases at J, leaving 0 bases unmatched. This CDR3 is 14 amino acids long. CDR3 protein: CASRTGGNTGELFF. The CDR3 DNA reads TGCGCCAGCAGGACAGGGGGCAACACCGGGGAGCTGTTTTTT.

This chain joins TRBV2 and TRBJ2-5, with 9 nucleotides matching TRBD1. Germline assignment: CDR1 SNHLY and CDR2 FYNNEI. The CDR3 consists of 15 residues. V was clipped by 4 bases and J by 4 bases; unmatched bases: 7. The CDR3 nucleotides are TGTGCCAGCAGTGGGCCCCGGACAGGGGCAGAGACCCAGTACTTC. The encoded protein is CASSGPRTGAETQYF.

The V gene is TRBV15, the J gene TRBJ1-5; 7 bases map to TRBD1. The germline gives CDR1 LNHNV, CDR2 YYDKDF (reference sequence). V was pared by 4 bases and J by 0 bases, with 9 bases of the junction left unmatched. The CDR3 is 17 amino acids. The CDR3 sequence: CATSKGGGGSSNQPQHF. As DNA, the CDR3 is TGTGCCACCAGCAAAGGGGGCGGAGGGTCTAGCAATCAGCCCCAGCATTTT. The entire variable domain, with the rest obtained from reference TRBV15 and TRBJ1-5, is as follows: DAMVIQNPRYQVTQFGKPVTLSCSQTLNHNVMYWYQQKSSQAPKLLFHYYDKDFNNEADTPDNFQSRRPNTSFCFLDIRSPGLGDTAMYLCATSKGGGGSSNQPQHFGDGTRLSIL.

The chain is built from TRBV19 and TRBJ1-5, with D hard to call. Germline V lookup: CDR1 LNHDA, CDR2 SQIVND (reference sequence). Trimming shortened V by 6 bases and J by 0 bases, and 9 bases separated the two germline ends. The CDR3 extends over 14 amino acids. This CDR3 reads CASRGGYSNQPQHF. The DNA for the CDR3 is TGTGCCAGTAGAGGAGGATATAGCAATCAGCCCCAGCATTTT.

The chain couples TRBV23-1 to TRBJ2-7, with 12 bases that match TRBD2. TRBV23-1 qualifies as an ORF whose function is uncertain. The length of the CDR3 is 14 residues. V shed 5 bases, J shed 3 bases, and the junction held 2 bases outside the gene matches. The CDR3 DNA reads as TGCGCCAGCAGTAGGACTAGCGGGAACTACGAGCAGTACTTC. This encodes CASSRTSGNYEQYF.

The chain is built from TRBV12-5 and TRBJ2-5; D unclear. CDR1 is LGHNT, CDR2 FRNRAP, per germline. The CDR3 covers 16 residues. V was trimmed by 0 bases and J by 7 bases, leaving 18 bases between them. DNA for the CDR3: TGTGCTAGTGGTTTGGTACGCTCTACGGCATCAGGGACCCAGTACTTC. This encodes CASGLVRSTASGTQYF. Using reference TRBV12-5 and TRBJ2-5 for the parts outside the CDR3, the full variable domain is DARVTQTPRHKVTEMGQEVTMRCQPILGHNTVFWYRQTMMQGLELLAYFRNRAPLDDSGMPKDRFSAEMPDATLATLKIQPSEPRDSAVYFCASGLVRSTASGTQYFGPGTRLLVL.

J is TRBJ2-5 and V is TRBV19; 7 bases are a match to TRBD2. The CDR3 loop spans 14 amino acids. The V segment lost 6 bases and the J segment 1 base; nucleotides outside the gene matches: 5. Germline V CDR1 and CDR2: LNHDA, SQIVND (reference sequence). CDR3 DNA sequence: TGTGCCAGTAGGGCGGGAGCCAGCCAAGAGACCCAGTACTTC. Amino acid sequence: CASRAGASQETQYF.

The genes are TRBV28 and TRBJ2-3, with D uncertain. Between the trimmed V and J ends, which lost 6 bases and 0 bases, there was a span of 7 bases. The CDR3 covers 13 residues. CDR1 and CDR2 (germline): MDHEN, SYDVKM. In DNA form, the CDR3 reads TGTGCCAGCAGCCTCGGGAGCACAGATACGCAGTATTTT. Its protein product is CASSLGSTDTQYF.

The rearrangement links TRBV4-1 to TRBJ2-7; 9 bases map to TRBD2. With V trimmed by 4 bases and J by 5 bases, 9 bases remained unmatched. The CDR3 runs to 15 residues. Per the germline V gene, CDR1 is MGHRA and CDR2 is YSYEKL. CDR3: CASSLRLAGHNEQYF. CDR3 DNA: TGCGCCAGCAGCCTTCGGCTAGCGGGACACAACGAGCAGTACTTC.

The chain couples TRBV4-1 to TRBJ2-1, with 9 bases fitting TRBD1. With V trimmed by 3 bases and J by 7 bases, 7 bases remained unmatched. Germline values: CDR1 MGHRA, CDR2 YSYEKL. This CDR3 is built from 15 residues. The CDR3 nucleotides read TGCGCCAGCAGCCAGAGTCCCGGGACAGGGAATGAGCAGTTCTTC. The encoded protein is CASSQSPGTGNEQFF.

The DNA of the CDR3 is TGTGCCAGCAGCTTTGGAGGGGGCGATTCGAATTCACCCCTCCACTTT. This encodes CASSFGGGDSNSPLHF. The rearrangement joins TRBV5-5 to TRBJ1-6; the match to TRBD1 covers 7 bases. Germline CDR1 SGHKS, CDR2 YYEKEE (reference sequence). Germline trimming cut 2 bases from V and 7 bases from J; bases unmatched to any gene: 9. This CDR3 contains 16 residues.

In its sample, this clone was seen once. The rearrangement uses TRBV18 and TRBJ2-1; perhaps TRBD2 as D (6 bases). V was trimmed by 5 bases and J by 8 bases, leaving 10 bases between them. Germline CDR1 KGHSH, CDR2 LQKENI. There are 12 residues in the CDR3. CDR3 sequence: CASSFTGDEQFF. CDR3 DNA sequence: TGTGCCAGCTCATTTACGGGAGATGAGCAGTTCTTC.

This chain uses TRBV5-1 with TRBJ2-7, with 12 positions matching TRBD2. Germline CDR1 reads SGHRS; CDR2 reads YFSETQ. CDR3 length equals 14 residues. Trimming cost V 4 bases and J 3 bases; bases outside gene matches: 2. The CDR3 reads CASSPTSGGYEQYF. The CDR3 DNA follows: TGCGCCAGCAGCCCGACTAGCGGGGGCTACGAGCAGTACTTC.

This rearrangement joins TRBV11-2 to TRBJ2-1, with D possibly TRBD2 on 5 matching bases. The CDR3 is 17 amino acids. Per the germline V gene, CDR1 is SGHAT and CDR2 is FQNNGV. The ends were cut back, 1 base at V and 7 bases at J, with 20 bases in the middle. Here the CDR3 reads CASSLALHSVEVNEQFF. DNA for the CDR3: TGTGCCAGCAGCTTAGCACTTCATAGCGTAGAGGTAAATGAGCAGTTCTTC.